This T cell receptor beta chain appears in the sequencing data of a study of T-cell memory formation after mild COVID-19. TCRdb re-analysed the 5' RACE reads in MiXCR, keeping a single row per CDR3 protein. This table has under 550,000 distinct CDR3 sequences, about 20% appearing once. CDR1 and CDR2 from the germline V gene are DFQATT and SNEGSKA (reference sequence). The V and J ends lost 1 base and 3 bases respectively, with 10 bases between them. The CDR3 runs 13 residues. This clonotype was obtained from an adult woman who had mild COVID-19 (a few samples of this study predate the infection). Cell type and time point are not known. The sample was PBMCs or a T cell subset sorted from them (not recorded which). The V call is TRBV20-1, the J call TRBJ2-7; D is unclear. The CDR3 protein is CSARVSYSYEQYF. The DNA for the CDR3 is TGCAGTGCTAGAGTATCATACAGCTACGAGCAGTACTTC.